The 10 T cell receptor beta chains below were found in one sample sequenced in a study of blood T cell repertoires in COVID-19. Assay used: immunoSEQ multiplex PCR; TCRdb lists only in-frame clones, some missing. The repertoire holds approximately 400,000 clones, with roughly four fifths as singletons. The sequenced sample was PBMCs or T cells enriched from blood (not recorded which). These receptor sequences come from a woman between 50 and 59 years old who had recovered from COVID-19.

This clone was picked up a small number of times. The V gene is TRBV30, the J gene TRBJ1-6; D is possibly TRBD1 (6 bases). The germline V and J ends were trimmed by 5 bases and 6 bases, with 17 bases remaining between them. Germline V gene data show CDR1 as GTSNPN and CDR2 as SVGIG (reference sequence). The CDR3 consists of 15 residues. The DNA for the CDR3 is TGTGCCTGGTGCGCCTCCCAAGGGGGTAATTCACCCCTCCACTTT. It specifies CAWCASQGGNSPLHF.

This rearrangement joins TRBV3-1 (or the pseudogene TRBV3-2) to TRBJ2-3; D is uncertain. Trimming removed 4 bases from V and 2 bases from J, with 16 bases in between. The CDR3 sequence is 16 residues long. Looked up from germline, CDR1 is LGHDT and CDR2 is YNNKEL (reference sequence). The CDR3 nucleotides are TGTGCCAGCAGCCCCACCACGGGTCTTTCCACAGATACGCAGTATTTT. It yields the protein CASSPTTGLSTDTQYF.

This chain links TRBV18 with TRBJ1-2, with 8 nucleotides matching TRBD1. The germline V gene has CDR1 KGHSH and CDR2 LQKENI. The CDR3 totals 15 residues. The V and J ends lost 3 bases and 3 bases, in that order; junction bases with no gene match: 6. This CDR3 reads CASSPSGGAYYGYTF. CDR3 nucleotides: TGTGCCAGCTCACCGTCAGGGGGCGCGTACTATGGCTACACCTTC.

The V and J genes are TRBV3-1 (or the pseudogene TRBV3-2) and TRBJ2-5; TRBD1 agrees at 8 bases. V trimming: 2 bases; J trimming: 7 bases; junction bases outside the gene matches: 9. Germline-derived CDR1 and CDR2 are LGHDT and YNNKEL (reference sequence). The CDR3 is 15 amino acids. CDR3 coding DNA: TGTGCCAGCAGCCAACCTGGACAGGGTCTGAGGACCCAGTACTTC. Protein sequence: CASSQPGQGLRTQYF.

The V gene is TRBV6-5, the J gene TRBJ2-1, with a possible D match to TRBD2 (6 bases). CDR1 is MNHEY, CDR2 SVGAGI, per germline. Trimming removed 5 bases from V and 10 bases from J, with 18 bases in between. CDR3 length: 14 amino acids. CDR3 loop: CASSHRSGVWEQFF. The CDR3 nucleotides read TGTGCCAGCAGTCATCGTTCGGGGGTCTGGGAGCAGTTCTTC.

The chain couples TRBV7-2 to TRBJ2-3, with 8 bases aligning to TRBD1. Germline trimming cut 8 bases from V and 5 bases from J; bases unmatched to any gene: 9. The CDR3 is made up of 14 amino acids. The V gene's germline CDR1 is SGHTA and CDR2 FQGNSA. CDR3 amino acids: CASDRTGRGDTQYF. CDR3 in DNA: TGTGCCAGCGACAGGACAGGGCGGGGAGATACGCAGTATTTT.

V is TRBV2 and J is TRBJ2-2; D ambiguous. Trimming shortened V by 7 bases and J by 4 bases, and 10 bases separated the two germline ends. Germline CDR1 is SNHLY and CDR2 is FYNNEI. This CDR3 is 13 amino acids long. The CDR3, as DNA: TGTGCCAGCAACCTAGAGAGCACCGGGGAGCTGTTTTTT. It is translated as CASNLESTGELFF.

The chain has TRBV4-2 and TRBJ2-6, with D possibly TRBD2 on 5 matching bases. This CDR3 comprises 16 residues. Trimming removed 1 base from V and 4 bases from J, with 11 bases in between. Germline V gives CDR1 LGHNA, CDR2 YNFKEQ. In DNA form, the CDR3 reads TGTGCCAGCAGCCAAGTTGAGGGTTCAGGGGCCAACGTCCTGACTTTC. Its protein is CASSQVEGSGANVLTF.

The rearrangement joins TRBV9 to TRBJ1-4, with TRBD1 identical over 7 bases. V shed 4 bases and J 5 bases; nucleotides not matched to a gene: 5. This CDR3 contains 14 residues. Germline CDR1 and CDR2: SGDLS and YYNGEE. CDR3 nucleotides: TGTGCCAGCAGCCTTCAGGGGGGAAATGAAAAACTGTTTTTT. Residues: CASSLQGGNEKLFF.

The gene calls are TRBV30 and TRBJ1-2, with 7 bases fitting TRBD1. This CDR3 spans 16 amino acids. V was pared by 2 bases and J by 4 bases, with 13 bases of the junction left unmatched. Germline-derived CDR1 and CDR2 are GTSNPN and SVGIG (reference sequence). The CDR3 bases are TGTGCCTGGAGTACCGGGACAGCGAATCCTGTCTATGGCTACACCTTC. The encoded protein is CAWSTGTANPVYGYTF.